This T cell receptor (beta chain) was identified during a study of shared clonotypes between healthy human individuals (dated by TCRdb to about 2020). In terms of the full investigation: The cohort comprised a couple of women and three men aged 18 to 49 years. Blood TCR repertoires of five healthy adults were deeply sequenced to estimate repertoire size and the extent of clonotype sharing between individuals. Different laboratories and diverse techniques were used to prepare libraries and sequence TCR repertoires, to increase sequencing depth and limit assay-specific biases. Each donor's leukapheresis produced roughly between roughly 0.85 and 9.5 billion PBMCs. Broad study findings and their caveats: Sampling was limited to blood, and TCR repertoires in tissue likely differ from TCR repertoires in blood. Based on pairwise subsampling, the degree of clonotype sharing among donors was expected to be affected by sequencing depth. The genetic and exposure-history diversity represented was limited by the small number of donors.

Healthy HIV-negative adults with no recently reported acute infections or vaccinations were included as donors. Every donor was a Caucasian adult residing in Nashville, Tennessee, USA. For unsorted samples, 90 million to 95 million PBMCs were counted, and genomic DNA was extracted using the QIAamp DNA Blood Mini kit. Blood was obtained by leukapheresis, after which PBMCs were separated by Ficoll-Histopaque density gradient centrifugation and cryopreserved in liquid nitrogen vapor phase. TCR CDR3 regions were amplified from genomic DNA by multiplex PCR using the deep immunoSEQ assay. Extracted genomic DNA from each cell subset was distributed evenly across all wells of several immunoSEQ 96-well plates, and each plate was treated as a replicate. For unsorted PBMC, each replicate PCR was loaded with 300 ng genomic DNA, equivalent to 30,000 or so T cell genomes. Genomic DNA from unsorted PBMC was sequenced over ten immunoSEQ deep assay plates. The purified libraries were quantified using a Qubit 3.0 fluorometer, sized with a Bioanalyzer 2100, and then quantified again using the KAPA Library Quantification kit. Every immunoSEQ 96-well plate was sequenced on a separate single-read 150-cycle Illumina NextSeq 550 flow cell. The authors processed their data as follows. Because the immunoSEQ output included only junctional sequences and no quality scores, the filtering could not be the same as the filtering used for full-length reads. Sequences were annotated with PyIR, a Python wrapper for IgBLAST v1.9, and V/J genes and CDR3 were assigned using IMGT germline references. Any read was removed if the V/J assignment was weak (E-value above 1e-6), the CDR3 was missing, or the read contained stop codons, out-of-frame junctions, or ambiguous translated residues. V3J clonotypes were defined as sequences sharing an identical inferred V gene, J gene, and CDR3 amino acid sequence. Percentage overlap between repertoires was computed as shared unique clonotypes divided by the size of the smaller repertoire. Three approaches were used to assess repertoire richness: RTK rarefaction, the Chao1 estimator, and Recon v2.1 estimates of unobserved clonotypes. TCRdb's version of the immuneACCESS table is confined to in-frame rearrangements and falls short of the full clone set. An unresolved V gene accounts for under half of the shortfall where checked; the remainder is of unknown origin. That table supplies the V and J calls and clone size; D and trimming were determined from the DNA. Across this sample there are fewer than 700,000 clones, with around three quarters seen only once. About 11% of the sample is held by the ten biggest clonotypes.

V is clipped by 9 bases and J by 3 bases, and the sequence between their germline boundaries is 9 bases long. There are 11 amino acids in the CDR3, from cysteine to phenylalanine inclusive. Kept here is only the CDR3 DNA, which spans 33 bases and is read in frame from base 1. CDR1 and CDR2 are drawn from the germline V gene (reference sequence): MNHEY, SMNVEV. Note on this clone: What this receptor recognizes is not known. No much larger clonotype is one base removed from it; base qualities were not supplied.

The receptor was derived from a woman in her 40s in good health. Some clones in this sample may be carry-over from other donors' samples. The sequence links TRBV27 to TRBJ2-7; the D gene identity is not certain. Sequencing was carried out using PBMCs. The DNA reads TGTGCCAGATGTCGCAGCTACGAGCAGTACTTC. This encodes CARCRSYEQYF.